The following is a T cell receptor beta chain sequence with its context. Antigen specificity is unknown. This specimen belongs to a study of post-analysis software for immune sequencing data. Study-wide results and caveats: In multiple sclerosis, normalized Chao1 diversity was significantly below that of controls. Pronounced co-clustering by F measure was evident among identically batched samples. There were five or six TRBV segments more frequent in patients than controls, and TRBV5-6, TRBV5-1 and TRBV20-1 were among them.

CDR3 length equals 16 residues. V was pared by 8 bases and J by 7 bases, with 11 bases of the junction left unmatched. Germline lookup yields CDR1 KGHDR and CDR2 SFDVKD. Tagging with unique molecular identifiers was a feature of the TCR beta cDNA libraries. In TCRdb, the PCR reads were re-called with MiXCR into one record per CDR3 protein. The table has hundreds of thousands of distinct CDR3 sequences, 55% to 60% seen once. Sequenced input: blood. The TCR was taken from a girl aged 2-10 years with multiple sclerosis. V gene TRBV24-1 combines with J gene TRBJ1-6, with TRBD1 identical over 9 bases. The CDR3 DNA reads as TGTGCCACCACCCGGGACAGGGAAAAACCGAATTCACCCCTCCACTTT. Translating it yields CATTRDREKPNSPLHF.